The clone carrying this TCR beta chain was observed many times. Its antigen is undetermined. Treatment: about 20 received Ad26.COV2.S at low or high dose, single or two shots; five or six received placebo; per-sample allocation not given. The samples were gathered on day 63 after the first injection of vaccine or placebo. This entry comes from a study of Ad26.COV2.S vaccination and SARS-CoV-2 variants. About the study: Recipients of Ad26.COV2.S got it intramuscularly, once or twice 56 days apart.

Study results and caveats: Breadth measured for non-spike TCRs was similar across vaccine and placebo recipients.

Using immunoSEQ multiplex PCR, the repertoire was profiled, and TCRdb retains in-frame clones only, with some absent. Among around 320,000 clones listed, roughly 86% were seen once. Trimming shortened V by 0 bases and J by 5 bases, and 16 bases separated the two germline ends. The germline V gene encodes CDR1 MNHEY and CDR2 SVGEGT. This CDR3 spans 16 amino acids. The sequencing here drew on peripheral blood, taken in a trial of Ad26.COV2.S vaccine versus placebo. The TCR originated in a person aged 18-65 years who received the Ad26.COV2.S COVID-19 vaccine or a placebo. This chain connects TRBV6-2 or TRBV6-3 to TRBJ2-5; D remains unclear. The CDR3 here is CASSYSWDGPKETQYF. The CDR3 nucleotides are TGTGCCAGCAGTTACTCGTGGGATGGGCCAAAGGAGACCCAGTACTTC.